The source of this TCR beta chain is a study of technical replicates of blood from several donors. The CDR3 runs to 14 residues. Germline V gives CDR1 SGHTS, CDR2 YDEGEE. The ends were cut back, 0 bases at V and 8 bases at J, with 11 bases in the middle. Only in-frame clones appear in the TCRdb table, and some are missing; sequencing was by immunoSEQ multiplex PCR. The data hold roughly 76,000 clones, with 85% to 95% observed a single time. This TCR came from a human donor in good health. This chain uses TRBV5-8 with TRBJ1-4; no reliable D call. Material for sequencing was T cells isolated from PBMCs. The CDR3 DNA reads TGTGCCAGCAGCTTGGCGGCGGGATACGAAAAACTGTTTTTT. Its translation: CASSLAAGYEKLFF.